This TCR beta chain was profiled in a study of vaccination effects on CD4 cells after COVID-19. Study as a whole: Samples came from two convalescent patients 16 days and one week before vaccination. Study results and caveats: The authors studied few convalescent patients and collected no early post-infection timepoints.

With respect to this clone: Its antigen is as yet unknown.

Within the ViraFEST assay, antigen-specific CD4+ T cells underwent expansion with viral peptide pools prior to sequencing. After roughly ten days in culture, the CD4+ T cells were isolated. SARS-CoV-2 infected the person between March and December 2020, as confirmed by PCR. Approximately 2 million PBMC per well received approximately 9.4 IU/ml IL-2 and about 10 ug/ml peptides in culture. Using immunoSEQ multiplex PCR, the repertoire was profiled, and TCRdb retains in-frame clones only, with some absent. The sample carries approximately 40,000 clones, roughly 66% recorded once. In germline, CDR1 is SEHNR, CDR2 FQNEAQ (reference sequence). V was trimmed by 5 bases and J by 2 bases, leaving 3 bases between them. CDR3 length: 12 amino acids.

This specimen was CD4+ T cells from PBMCs cultured with a peptide pool, taken before COVID-19 vaccination. The source is a human donor who had a prior SARS-CoV-2 infection. The rearrangement links TRBV7-9 to TRBJ2-2; no clear D gene. The CDR3 protein is CASSLNTGELFF. CDR3 DNA: TGTGCCAGCAGCCTAAACACCGGGGAGCTGTTTTTT.